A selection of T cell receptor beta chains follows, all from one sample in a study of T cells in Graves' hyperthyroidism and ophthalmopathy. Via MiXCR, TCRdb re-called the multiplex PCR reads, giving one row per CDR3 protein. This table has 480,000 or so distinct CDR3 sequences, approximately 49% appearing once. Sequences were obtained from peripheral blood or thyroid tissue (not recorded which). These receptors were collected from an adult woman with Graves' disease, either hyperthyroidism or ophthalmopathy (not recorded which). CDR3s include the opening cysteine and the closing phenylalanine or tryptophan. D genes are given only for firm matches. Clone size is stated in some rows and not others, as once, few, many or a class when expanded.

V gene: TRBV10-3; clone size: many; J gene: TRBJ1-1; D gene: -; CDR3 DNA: TGTGCCATCAGTGAGTCGGCACTGAATACGCTCTTT; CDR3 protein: CAISESALNTLF
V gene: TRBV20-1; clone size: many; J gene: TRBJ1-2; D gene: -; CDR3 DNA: TGCAGTGCCTCGCTTGGGATTGGCTACACCTTC; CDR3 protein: CSASLGIGYTF
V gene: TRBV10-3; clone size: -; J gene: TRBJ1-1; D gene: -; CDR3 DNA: TGTGCCATCAGTGAGGCTCTTTGGGGGGGGACTGAAGCTTTCTTT; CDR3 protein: CAISEALWGGTEAFF
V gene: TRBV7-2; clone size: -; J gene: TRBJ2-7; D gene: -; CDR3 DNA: TGTGCCAGCAGTTTATACAAGGGGACCTACGAGCAGTACTTC; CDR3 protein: CASSLYKGTYEQYF
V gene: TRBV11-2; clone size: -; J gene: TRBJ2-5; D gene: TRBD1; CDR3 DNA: TGTGCCACCTCAGGGGGATACCAAGAGACCCAGTACTTC; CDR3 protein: CATSGGYQETQYF
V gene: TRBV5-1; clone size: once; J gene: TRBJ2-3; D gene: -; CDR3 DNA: TGCGCCAGCAGTCGGACAGCGACTCTGGGTGATACGCAGTATTTT; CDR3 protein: CASSRTATLGDTQYF
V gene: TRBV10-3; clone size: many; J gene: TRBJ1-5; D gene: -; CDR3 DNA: TGTGCCATCAGACAGGGAGATCAGCCCCAGCATTTT; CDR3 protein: CAIRQGDQPQHF
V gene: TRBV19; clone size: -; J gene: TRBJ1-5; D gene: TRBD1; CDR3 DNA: TGTGCCAGTATCGGGACAGGACTCCGCTATAGCAATCAGCCCCAGCATTTT; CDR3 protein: CASIGTGLRYSNQPQHF
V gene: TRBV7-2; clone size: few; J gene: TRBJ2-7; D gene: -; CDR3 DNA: TGTGCCAGCAGCTTTTCCAGCCAGGGCTCCTACGAGCAGTACTTC; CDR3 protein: CASSFSSQGSYEQYF
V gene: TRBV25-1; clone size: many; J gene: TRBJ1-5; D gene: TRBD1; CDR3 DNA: TGTGCCAGCAGTGGAGGACAGGGGATTCATCAGCCCCAGCATTTT; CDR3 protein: CASSGGQGIHQPQHF
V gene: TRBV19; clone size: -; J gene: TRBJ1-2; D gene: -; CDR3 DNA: TGTGCCAGTAGTATACATGGGGGTAACTATGGCTACACCTTC; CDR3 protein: CASSIHGGNYGYTF
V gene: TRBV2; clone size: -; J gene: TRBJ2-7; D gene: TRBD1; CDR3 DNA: TGTGCCAGCAGTGACGGGACAGGGGGACAGGGGATCTACGAGCAGTACTTC; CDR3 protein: CASSDGTGGQGIYEQYF
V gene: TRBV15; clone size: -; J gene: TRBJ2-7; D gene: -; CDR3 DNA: TGTGCCACCAGCAGAGCTGACGACCTCGGGTACGAGCAGTACTTC; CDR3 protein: CATSRADDLGYEQYF
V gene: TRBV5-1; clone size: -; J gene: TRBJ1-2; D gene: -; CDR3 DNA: TGCGCCAGCAGCGGGACGGCCGGGGGTGGCTACACCTTC; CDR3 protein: CASSGTAGGGYTF
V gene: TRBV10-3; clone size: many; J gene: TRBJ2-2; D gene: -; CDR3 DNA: TGTGCCATCAGTGAAGAAGGGATTTCTCCCGGGGAGCTGTTTTTT; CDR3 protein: CAISEEGISPGELFF
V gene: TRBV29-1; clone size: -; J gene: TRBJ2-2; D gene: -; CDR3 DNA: TGCAGCGTTGGTGGGGGAGATACGAACACCGGGGAGCTGTTTTTT; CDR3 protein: CSVGGGDTNTGELFF
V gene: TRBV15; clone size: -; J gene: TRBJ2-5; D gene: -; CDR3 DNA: TGTGCCACCAGCAGAGCCGGGAGAGGGGTAGGAGAGACCCAGTACTTC; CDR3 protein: CATSRAGRGVGETQYF
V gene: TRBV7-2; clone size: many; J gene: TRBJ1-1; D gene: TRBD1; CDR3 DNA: TGTGCCAGCAGCCAGGGGGTTCCGGCTGAAGCTTTCTTT; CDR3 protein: CASSQGVPAEAFF
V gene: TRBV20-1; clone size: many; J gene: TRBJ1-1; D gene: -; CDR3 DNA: TGCAGTGCTAGGGTACAGATCGGCACTGAAGCTTTCTTT; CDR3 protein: CSARVQIGTEAFF
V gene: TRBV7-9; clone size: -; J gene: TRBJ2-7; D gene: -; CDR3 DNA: TGTGCCAGCAGCGAACTAGTCGAGCAGTACTTC; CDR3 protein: CASSELVEQYF
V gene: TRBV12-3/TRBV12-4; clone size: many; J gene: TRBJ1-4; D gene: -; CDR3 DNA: TGTGCCAGCAGTTTAGGCGACAATGAAAAACTGTTTTTT; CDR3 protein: CASSLGDNEKLFF
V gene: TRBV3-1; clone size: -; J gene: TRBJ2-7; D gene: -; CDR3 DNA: TGTGCCAGCAGCCAAGGTGGGCTGACAGTCCCCTACGAGCAGTACTTC; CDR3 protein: CASSQGGLTVPYEQYF
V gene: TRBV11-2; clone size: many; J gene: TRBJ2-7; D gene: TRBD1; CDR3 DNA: TGTGCCAGCAGCGAGGACAGGCTGACCTACGAGCAGTACTTC; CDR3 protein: CASSEDRLTYEQYF
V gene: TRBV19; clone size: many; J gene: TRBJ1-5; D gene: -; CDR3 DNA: TGTGCCAGTACTGCACCGGGCCCCGTAAATCAGCCCCAGCATTTT; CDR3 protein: CASTAPGPVNQPQHF
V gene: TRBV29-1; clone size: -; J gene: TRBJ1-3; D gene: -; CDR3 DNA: TGCAGCGTTGCGCTGAGCAACGGGGTGGAACACGGGGCCATATATTTT; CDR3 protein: CSVALSNGVEHGAIYF
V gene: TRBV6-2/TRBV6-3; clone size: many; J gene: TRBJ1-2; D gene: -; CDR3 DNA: TGTGCCAGCGGCCTTCGCAGGGCCTCCTATGGCTACACCTTC; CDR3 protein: CASGLRRASYGYTF
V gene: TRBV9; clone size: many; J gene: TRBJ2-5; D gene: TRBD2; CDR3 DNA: TGTGCCAGCAGCGTAGGCGGGAGGGCCGGAGAGACCCAGTACTTC; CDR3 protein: CASSVGGRAGETQYF
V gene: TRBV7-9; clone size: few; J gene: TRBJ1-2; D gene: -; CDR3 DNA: TGTGCCAGCAGCACCCCCCCGGACAGTGTTTTTGGCTACACCTTC; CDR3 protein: CASSTPPDSVFGYTF
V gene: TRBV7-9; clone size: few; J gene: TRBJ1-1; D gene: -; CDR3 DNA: TGTGCCAGCAGCCTGGAAGGAGGGCTCGGGGCTTTCTTT; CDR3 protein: CASSLEGGLGAFF
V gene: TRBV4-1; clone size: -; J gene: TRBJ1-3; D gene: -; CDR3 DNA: TGCGCCAGCAGCCAAGAATTACCGGACTGGTCTGGAAACACCATATATTTT; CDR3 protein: CASSQELPDWSGNTIYF
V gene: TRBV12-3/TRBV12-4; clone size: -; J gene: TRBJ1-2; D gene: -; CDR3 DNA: TGTGCCAGCAGTCCTGGACAGATCGTTGACTACACCTTC; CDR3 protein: CASSPGQIVDYTF
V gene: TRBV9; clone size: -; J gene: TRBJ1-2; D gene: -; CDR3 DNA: TGTGCCAGCAGCGTAGGTCCGGGGCGCGGCTACACCTTC; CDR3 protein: CASSVGPGRGYTF
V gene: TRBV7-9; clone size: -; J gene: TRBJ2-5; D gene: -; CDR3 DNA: TGTGCCAGCAGCGTAGGACCGACAGGGACCCAGTACTTC; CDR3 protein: CASSVGPTGTQYF
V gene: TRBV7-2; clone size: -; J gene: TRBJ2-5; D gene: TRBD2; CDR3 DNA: TGTGCCAGCAGCTTAGAGGTAGCGGGAGGGCCAGGCCAAGAGACCCAGTACTTC; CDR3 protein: CASSLEVAGGPGQETQYF
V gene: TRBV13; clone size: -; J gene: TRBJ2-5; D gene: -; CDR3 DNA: TGTGCCAGCAGCGTAGCGGGACAGGGAGGGGAGACCCAGTACTTC; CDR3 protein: CASSVAGQGGETQYF
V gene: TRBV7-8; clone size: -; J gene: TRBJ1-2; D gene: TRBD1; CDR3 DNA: TGTACCAGCAGCCAAGACAGGGGGCCCTATGGCTACACCTTC; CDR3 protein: CTSSQDRGPYGYTF
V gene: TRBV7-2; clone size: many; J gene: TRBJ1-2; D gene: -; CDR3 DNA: TGTGCCAGCAGCTTAACCCTTAACGACTATGGCTACACCTTC; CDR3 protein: CASSLTLNDYGYTF
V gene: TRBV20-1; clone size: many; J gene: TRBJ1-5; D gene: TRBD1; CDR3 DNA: TGCAGTGCTAGAGTAACCCCGGGACAGGGGCTTAATCAGCCCCAGCATTTT; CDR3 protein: CSARVTPGQGLNQPQHF
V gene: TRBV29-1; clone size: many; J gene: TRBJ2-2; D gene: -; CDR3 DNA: TGCAGCGTTGAAGATCCAGTTCGTTCGAACACCGGGGAGCTGTTTTTT; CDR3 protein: CSVEDPVRSNTGELFF
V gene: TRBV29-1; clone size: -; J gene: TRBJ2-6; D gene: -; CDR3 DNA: TGCAGCGTTGAGCAGGTCTCTGGGGCCAACGTCCTGACTTTC; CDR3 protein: CSVEQVSGANVLTF
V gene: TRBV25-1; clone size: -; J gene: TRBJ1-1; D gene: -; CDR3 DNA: TGTGCCAGCAGCGAGGGGAGAGAAGACACTGAAGCTTTCTTT; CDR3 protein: CASSEGREDTEAFF
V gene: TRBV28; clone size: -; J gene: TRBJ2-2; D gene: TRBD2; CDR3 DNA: TGTGCCAGCAGTTTACCCCGGACTAGCGGGAGGACCGGGGAGCTGTTTTTT; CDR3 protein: CASSLPRTSGRTGELFF
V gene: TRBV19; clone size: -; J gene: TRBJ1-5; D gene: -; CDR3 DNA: TGTAGGCCAGCAGCAAGGGATGGCGATCAGCCCCAGCATTTT; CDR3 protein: CRPAARDGDQPQHF